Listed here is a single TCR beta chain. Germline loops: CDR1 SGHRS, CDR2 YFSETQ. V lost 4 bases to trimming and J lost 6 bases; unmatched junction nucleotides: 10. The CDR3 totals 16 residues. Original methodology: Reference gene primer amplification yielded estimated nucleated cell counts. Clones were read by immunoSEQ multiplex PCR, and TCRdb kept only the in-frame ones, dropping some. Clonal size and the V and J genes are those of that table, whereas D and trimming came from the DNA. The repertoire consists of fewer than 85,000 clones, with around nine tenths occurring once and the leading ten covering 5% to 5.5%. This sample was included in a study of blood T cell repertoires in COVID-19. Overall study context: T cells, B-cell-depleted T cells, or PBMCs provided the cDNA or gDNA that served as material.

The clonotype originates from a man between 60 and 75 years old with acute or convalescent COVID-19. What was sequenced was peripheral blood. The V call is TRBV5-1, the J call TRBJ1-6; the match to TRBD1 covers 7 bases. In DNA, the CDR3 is TGCGCCAGCAGCCGGAACGGGGGACAGATTAATTCACCCCTCCACTTT. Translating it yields CASSRNGGQINSPLHF.